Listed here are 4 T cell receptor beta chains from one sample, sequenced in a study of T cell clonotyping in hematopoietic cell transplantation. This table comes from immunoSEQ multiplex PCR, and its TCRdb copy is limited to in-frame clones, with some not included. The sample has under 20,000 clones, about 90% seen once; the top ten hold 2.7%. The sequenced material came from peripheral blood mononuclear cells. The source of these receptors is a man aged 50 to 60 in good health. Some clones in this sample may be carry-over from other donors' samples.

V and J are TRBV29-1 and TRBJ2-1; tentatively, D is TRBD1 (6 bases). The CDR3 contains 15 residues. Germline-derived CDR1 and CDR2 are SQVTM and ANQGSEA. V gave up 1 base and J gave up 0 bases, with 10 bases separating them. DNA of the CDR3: TGCAGCGTTGAAGTCACAGGGAGCTCCTACAATGAGCAGTTCTTC. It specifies CSVEVTGSSYNEQFF.

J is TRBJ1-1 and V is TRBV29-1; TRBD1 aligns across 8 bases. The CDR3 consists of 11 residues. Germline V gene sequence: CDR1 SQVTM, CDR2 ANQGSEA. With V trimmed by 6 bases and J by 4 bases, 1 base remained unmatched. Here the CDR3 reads CSVDRGTEAFF. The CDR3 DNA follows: TGCAGCGTCGACAGGGGCACTGAAGCTTTCTTT.

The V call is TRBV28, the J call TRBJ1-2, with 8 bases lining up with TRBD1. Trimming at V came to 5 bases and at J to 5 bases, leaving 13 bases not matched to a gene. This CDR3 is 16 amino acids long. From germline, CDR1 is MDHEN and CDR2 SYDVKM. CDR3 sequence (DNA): TGTGCCAGCAGTCCCCGGGACAGGTTGACCCGTTATGGCTACACCTTC. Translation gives CASSPRDRLTRYGYTF.

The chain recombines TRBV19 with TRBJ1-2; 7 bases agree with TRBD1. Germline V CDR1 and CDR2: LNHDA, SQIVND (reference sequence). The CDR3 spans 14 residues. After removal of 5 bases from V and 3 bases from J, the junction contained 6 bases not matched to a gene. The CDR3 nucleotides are TGTGCCAGTAGTGTTCGACAGGGATACTATGGCTACACCTTC. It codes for CASSVRQGYYGYTF.